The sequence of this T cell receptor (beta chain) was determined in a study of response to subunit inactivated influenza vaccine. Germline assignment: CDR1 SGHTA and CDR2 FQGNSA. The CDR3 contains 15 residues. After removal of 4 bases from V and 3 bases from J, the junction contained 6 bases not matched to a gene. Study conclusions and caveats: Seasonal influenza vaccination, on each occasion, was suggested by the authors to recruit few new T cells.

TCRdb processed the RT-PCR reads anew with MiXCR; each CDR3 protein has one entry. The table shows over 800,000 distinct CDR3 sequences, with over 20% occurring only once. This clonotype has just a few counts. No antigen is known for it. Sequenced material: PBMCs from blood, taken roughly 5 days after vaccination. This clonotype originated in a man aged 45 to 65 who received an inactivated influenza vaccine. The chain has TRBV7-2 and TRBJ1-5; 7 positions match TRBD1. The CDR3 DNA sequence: TGTGCCAGCAGCTCTAAAGGGGGCCCCAATCAGCCCCAGCATTTT. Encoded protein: CASSSKGGPNQPQHF. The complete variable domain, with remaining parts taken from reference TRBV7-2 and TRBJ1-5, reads GAGVSQSPSNKVTEKGKDVELRCDPISGHTALYWYRQSLGQGLEFLIYFQGNSAPDKSGLPSDRFSAERTGGSVSTLTIQRTQQEDSAVYLCASSSKGGPNQPQHFGDGTRLSIL.